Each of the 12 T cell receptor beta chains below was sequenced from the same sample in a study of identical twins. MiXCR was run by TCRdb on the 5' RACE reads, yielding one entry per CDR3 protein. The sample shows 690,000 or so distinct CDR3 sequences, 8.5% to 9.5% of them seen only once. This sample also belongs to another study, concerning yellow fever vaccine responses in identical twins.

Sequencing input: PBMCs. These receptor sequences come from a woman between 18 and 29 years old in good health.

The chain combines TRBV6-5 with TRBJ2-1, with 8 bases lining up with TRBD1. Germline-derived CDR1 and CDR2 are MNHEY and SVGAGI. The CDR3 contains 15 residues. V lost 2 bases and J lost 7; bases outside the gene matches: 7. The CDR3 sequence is CASSYQGQGINEQFF. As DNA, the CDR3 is TGTGCCAGCAGTTACCAAGGACAGGGAATTAATGAGCAGTTCTTC.

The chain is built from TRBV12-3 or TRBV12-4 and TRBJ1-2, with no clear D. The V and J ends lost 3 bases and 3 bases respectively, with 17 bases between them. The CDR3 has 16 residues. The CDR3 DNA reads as TGTGCCAGCAGTTTCTTAAGCTGGGGAGGTGACTATGGCTACACCTTC. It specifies CASSFLSWGGDYGYTF.

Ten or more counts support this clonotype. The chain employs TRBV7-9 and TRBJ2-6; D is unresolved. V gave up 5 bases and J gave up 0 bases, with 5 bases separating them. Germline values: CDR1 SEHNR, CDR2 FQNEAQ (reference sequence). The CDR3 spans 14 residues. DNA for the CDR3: TGTGCCAGCAGCCGAGACTCTGGGGCCAACGTCCTGACTTTC. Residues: CASSRDSGANVLTF.

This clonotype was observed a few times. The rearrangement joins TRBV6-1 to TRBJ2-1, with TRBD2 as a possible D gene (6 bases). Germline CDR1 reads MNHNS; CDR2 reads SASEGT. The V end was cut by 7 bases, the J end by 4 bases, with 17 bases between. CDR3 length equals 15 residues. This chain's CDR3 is CASMGLVALYNEQFF. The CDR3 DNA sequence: TGTGCCAGCATGGGACTTGTGGCCCTTTACAATGAGCAGTTCTTC.

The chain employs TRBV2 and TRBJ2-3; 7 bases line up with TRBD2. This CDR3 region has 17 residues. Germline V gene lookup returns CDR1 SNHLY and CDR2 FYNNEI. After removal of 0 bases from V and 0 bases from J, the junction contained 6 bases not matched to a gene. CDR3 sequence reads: CASSEAHGGRSTDTQYF. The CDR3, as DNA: TGTGCCAGCAGTGAAGCGCACGGGGGGAGAAGCACAGATACGCAGTATTTT. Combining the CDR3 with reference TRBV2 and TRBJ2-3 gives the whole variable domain EPEVTQTPSHQVTQMGQEVILRCVPISNHLYFYWYRQILGQKVEFLVSFYNNEISEKSEIFDDQFSVERPDGSNFTLKIRSTKLEDSAMYFCASSEAHGGRSTDTQYFGPGTRLTVL.

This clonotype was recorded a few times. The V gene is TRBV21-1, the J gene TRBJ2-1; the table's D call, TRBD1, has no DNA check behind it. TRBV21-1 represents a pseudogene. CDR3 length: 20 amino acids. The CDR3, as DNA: TGTGCCAGCAGCAAAGTATCGATTGTTCGGACAGTCGCCTCCTACAATGAGCAGTTCTTC. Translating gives CASSKVSIVRTVASYNEQFF.

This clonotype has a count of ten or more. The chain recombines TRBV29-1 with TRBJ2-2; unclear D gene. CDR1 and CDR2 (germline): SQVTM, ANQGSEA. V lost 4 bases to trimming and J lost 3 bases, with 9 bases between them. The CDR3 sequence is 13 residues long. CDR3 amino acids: CSVVGSYTGELFF. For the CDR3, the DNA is TGCAGCGTTGTAGGTTCTTACACCGGGGAGCTGTTTTTT.

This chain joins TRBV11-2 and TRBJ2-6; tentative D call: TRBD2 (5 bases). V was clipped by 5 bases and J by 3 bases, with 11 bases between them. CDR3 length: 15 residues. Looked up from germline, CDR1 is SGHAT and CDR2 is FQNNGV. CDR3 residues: CASSDRGFGANVLTF. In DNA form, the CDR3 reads TGTGCCAGCAGCGATCGAGGGTTTGGGGCCAACGTCCTGACTTTC.

The CDR3 protein is CASSHDYPEYF. CDR3 nucleotide sequence: TGTGCCAGCAGCCACGACTATCCGGAGTACTTC. The genes are TRBV5-5 and TRBJ2-7; possibly TRBD2 for D (5 bases). The CDR3 covers 11 residues. The V end was cut by 4 bases, the J end by 11 bases, with 13 bases between. Germline CDR1 and CDR2: SGHKS and YYEKEE (reference sequence).

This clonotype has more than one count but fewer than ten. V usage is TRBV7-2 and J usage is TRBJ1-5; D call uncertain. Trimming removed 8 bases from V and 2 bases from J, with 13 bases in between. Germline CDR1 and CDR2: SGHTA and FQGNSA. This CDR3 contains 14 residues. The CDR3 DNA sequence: TGTGCCAGCGGGATGGGAAGCGGCAATCAGCCCCAGCATTTT. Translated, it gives CASGMGSGNQPQHF. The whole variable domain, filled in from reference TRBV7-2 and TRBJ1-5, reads GAGVSQSPSNKVTEKGKDVELRCDPISGHTALYWYRQSLGQGLEFLIYFQGNSAPDKSGLPSDRFSAERTGGSVSTLTIQRTQQEDSAVYLCASGMGSGNQPQHFGDGTRLSIL.

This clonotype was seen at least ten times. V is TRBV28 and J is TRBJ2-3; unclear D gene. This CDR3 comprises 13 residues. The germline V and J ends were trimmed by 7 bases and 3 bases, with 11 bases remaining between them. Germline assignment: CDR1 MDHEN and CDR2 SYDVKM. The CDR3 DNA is TGTGCCAGCACCGTACCCTTGACAGATACGCAGTATTTT. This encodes CASTVPLTDTQYF.

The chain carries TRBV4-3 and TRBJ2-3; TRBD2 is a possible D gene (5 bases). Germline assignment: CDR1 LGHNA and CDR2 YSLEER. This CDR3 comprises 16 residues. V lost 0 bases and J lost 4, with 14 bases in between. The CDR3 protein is CASSQDEDGDPDTQYF. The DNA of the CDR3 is TGCGCCAGCAGCCAAGATGAGGACGGGGATCCAGATACGCAGTATTTT.